This T cell receptor beta chain was captured by sequencing in a study of cytomegalovirus exposure and HLA in healthy donors. There are a few counts of this clone. What it binds is not known. General study findings and limits: HLA restriction was apparent for most CMV-associated TCR beta chains in a later analysis.

V shed 7 bases, J shed 7 bases, and the junction held 13 bases outside the gene matches. Per germline, CDR1 MNHEY and CDR2 SVGAGI. The CDR3 totals 15 residues. PCR used 60 Vbeta primers and 13 Jbeta primers. Only in-frame clones appear in the TCRdb table, and some are missing; sequencing was by immunoSEQ multiplex PCR. The sample shows about 130,000 clones, around 80% of them seen only once. The source of this sequence is a woman aged 40 to 50 in good health and CMV-seronegative. The rearrangement joins TRBV6-5 to TRBJ2-4, with 7 bases matching TRBD2. The sample taken for sequencing was PBMCs. CDR3 nucleotide sequence: TGTGCCAGCAAGGGGTCGAGCGCGGGGGTGAACATTCAGTACTTC. Amino acids: CASKGSSAGVNIQYF.